These 26 T cell receptor beta chains were sequenced from one sample in a study of T cells in localized non-small cell lung cancer. The data were produced by immunoSEQ multiplex PCR, yet TCRdb's version contains in-frame clones alone and is incomplete. This table has roughly 84,000 clones, more than 75% appearing once. The sequences come from peripheral blood, collected before any cancer treatment. These receptors were taken from a woman aged 35 to 69 with stage I squamous cell lung carcinoma.

The chain has TRBV5-4 and TRBJ2-2; TRBD2 aligns across 13 bases. From germline, CDR1 is SGHNT and CDR2 YYREEE (reference sequence). This CDR3 spans 16 amino acids. V was clipped by 3 bases and J by 3 bases; unmatched bases: 2. The CDR3 coding sequence is TGTGCCAGCAGCTGGGGGACTAGCGGGGACACCGGGGAGCTGTTTTTT. Its translation is CASSWGTSGDTGELFF.

The chain has TRBV29-1 and TRBJ1-1; D unclear. Trimming took off 3 bases at V and 2 bases at J, with 7 bases between the two ends. The CDR3 covers 12 residues. The V gene's germline CDR1 is SQVTM and CDR2 ANQGSEA. CDR3 amino acids: CSVDRSNTEAFF. CDR3 bases: TGCAGCGTTGATAGAAGTAACACTGAAGCTTTCTTT.

The chain has TRBV5-1 and TRBJ1-1, with 9 bases identical to TRBD1. CDR3 length: 15 residues. Germline V CDR1 and CDR2: SGHRS, YFSETQ. V gave up 3 bases and J gave up 3 bases; unmatched junction bases: 6. As DNA, the CDR3 is TGCGCCAGCAGCTCATCACGGACAGGGGACACTGAAGCTTTCTTT. Residues: CASSSSRTGDTEAFF.

Only a few counts were recorded for this clone. This chain joins TRBV5-4 and TRBJ2-3; D is unclear. CDR3 size: 16 residues. The V gene lost 3 bases and the J gene lost 5 bases, with 19 bases spanning the gap. CDR1 and CDR2 (germline): SGHNT, YYREEE (reference sequence). The CDR3 sequence is CASSSSSSGRKDTQYF. The CDR3 DNA reads TGTGCCAGCAGCTCCAGTAGTTCAGGACGAAAAGATACGCAGTATTTT.

This rearrangement joins TRBV5-3 to TRBJ2-5; D is ambiguous. TRBV5-3 carries the ORF label, with uncertain function. The CDR3 is made up of 12 amino acids. Trimming removed 0 bases from V and 4 bases from J, with 4 bases in between. The CDR3 is CARSLDGETQYF. CDR3 sequence (DNA): TGTGCCAGAAGCTTGGACGGAGAGACCCAGTACTTC.

The chain couples TRBV5-5 to TRBJ2-7; D perhaps matches TRBD1 (5 bases). Germline V lookup: CDR1 SGHKS, CDR2 YYEKEE (reference sequence). V lost 0 bases and J lost 0, with 10 bases in between. The CDR3 covers 15 residues. The CDR3 loop is CASSLEGSPSYEQYF. In DNA, the CDR3 is TGTGCCAGCAGCTTGGAGGGGTCCCCCTCCTACGAGCAGTACTTC.

The chain carries TRBV6-1 and TRBJ1-2; possible D gene TRBD1, 6 bases. Trimming removed 7 bases at V and 7 bases at J, with 13 bases between. Germline V CDR1 and CDR2: MNHNS, SASEGT. CDR3 length: 12 amino acids. The CDR3, as DNA: TGTGCCAGCACCACAGGGAGGACTGGCTACACCTTC. This gives the protein CASTTGRTGYTF.

The chain combines TRBV7-2 with TRBJ2-3; possible D gene TRBD2, 5 bases. The germline V and J ends were trimmed by 0 bases and 6 bases, with 13 bases remaining between them. Germline V gives CDR1 SGHTA, CDR2 FQGNSA. The CDR3 has 15 residues. CDR3 loop: CASSLALSERDTQYF. The DNA of the CDR3 is TGTGCCAGCAGCTTAGCTCTGAGCGAGCGGGATACGCAGTATTTT.

J is TRBJ1-1 and V is TRBV29-1; D remains ambiguous. The germline V gene has CDR1 SQVTM and CDR2 ANQGSEA. The CDR3 totals 12 residues. Trimming cost V 5 bases and J 1 base, with 8 bases left between them. CDR3 amino acids: CSVPPGNTEAFF. The CDR3 nucleotides read TGCAGCGTTCCCCCGGGGAACACTGAAGCTTTCTTT.

The rearrangement links TRBV2 to TRBJ1-1; D is unclear. The CDR3 spans 11 residues. Germline V lookup: CDR1 SNHLY, CDR2 FYNNEI. The ends were cut back, 8 bases at V and 11 bases at J, with 15 bases in the middle. The CDR3 DNA is TGTGCCAGCGACATCTCAGGCGGGGCTTTCTTT. It encodes CASDISGGAFF. Filled out from reference TRBV2 and TRBJ1-1, the complete variable domain reads EPEVTQTPSHQVTQMGQEVILRCVPISNHLYFYWYRQILGQKVEFLVSFYNNEISEKSEIFDDQFSVERPDGSNFTLKIRSTKLEDSAMYFCASDISGGAFFGQGTRLTVV.

V gene TRBV5-1 combines with J gene TRBJ1-2; 7 positions agree with TRBD1. After removal of 0 bases from V and 8 bases from J, the junction contained 7 bases not matched to a gene. From germline, CDR1 is SGHRS and CDR2 YFSETQ. The CDR3 totals 14 residues. The CDR3, as DNA: TGCGCCAGCAGCTTGGTGACAGGGTTGCGGGGCTACACCTTC. Its protein is CASSLVTGLRGYTF.

The chain uses TRBV4-1 and TRBJ2-3; 8 bases fit TRBD2. This CDR3 has 15 residues. Germline-derived CDR1 and CDR2 are MGHRA and YSYEKL. After removal of 1 base from V and 4 bases from J, the junction contained 4 bases not matched to a gene. CDR3 sequence: CASSQGGGRADTQYF. DNA of the CDR3: TGCGCCAGCAGCCAAGGCGGGGGGAGAGCAGATACGCAGTATTTT.

This chain uses TRBV30 with TRBJ2-1; D unclear. The germline V and J ends were trimmed by 3 bases and 0 bases, with 12 bases remaining between them. The CDR3 contains 15 residues. Germline loops: CDR1 GTSNPN, CDR2 SVGIG (reference sequence). CDR3 protein: CAWRRTRSSYNEQFF. DNA for the CDR3: TGTGCCTGGAGGAGAACAAGGAGCTCCTACAATGAGCAGTTCTTC.

This clone was observed a few times. The V call is TRBV12-5, the J call TRBJ2-7; 10 nucleotides align to TRBD2. V shed 1 base, J shed 0 bases, and the junction held 6 bases outside the gene matches. This CDR3 spans 17 amino acids. Germline V gene data show CDR1 as LGHNT and CDR2 as FRNRAP. In DNA form, the CDR3 reads TGTGCTAGTGGTTTGGGTAGCGGGGGGCCCAGCTCCTACGAGCAGTACTTC. It is translated as CASGLGSGGPSSYEQYF.

This sequence joins TRBV5-4 and TRBJ1-3, with a possible D match to TRBD1 (6 bases). Germline lookup yields CDR1 SGHNT and CDR2 YYREEE (reference sequence). Trimming stripped 2 bases from V and 0 bases from J, with 9 bases between. The CDR3 contains 15 residues. CDR3 in amino acids: CASSLTGISGNTIYF. CDR3 DNA sequence: TGTGCCAGCAGCTTAACAGGGATCTCTGGAAACACCATATATTTT.

V usage is TRBV11-2 and J usage is TRBJ1-2, with 7 bases matching TRBD1. Unmatched junction bases numbered 10, after V lost 5 bases and J lost 4 bases. The length of the CDR3 is 15 residues. The germline gives CDR1 SGHAT, CDR2 FQNNGV. The CDR3 region has the DNA TGTGCCAGCAGCCCTCAATTACAGGGGCTCTATGGCTACACCTTC. Translated, it gives CASSPQLQGLYGYTF.

This clone came up once. DNA for the CDR3: TGTGCCAGCAGCTTAGACAGGGATGGAAACACCATATATTTT. It codes for CASSLDRDGNTIYF. The chain is built from TRBV11-2 and TRBJ1-3; weak D call: TRBD1 (5 bases). Germline V CDR1 and CDR2: SGHAT, FQNNGV. CDR3 length equals 14 residues. Trimming removed 0 bases from V and 3 bases from J, with 6 bases in between.

J is TRBJ2-7 and V is TRBV5-1; 7 nucleotides agree with TRBD2. With V trimmed by 1 base and J by 2 bases, 6 bases remained unmatched. Germline lookup yields CDR1 SGHRS and CDR2 YFSETQ. This CDR3 region has 15 residues. The CDR3 sequence is CASSLRASGPYEQYF. In DNA form, the CDR3 reads TGCGCCAGCAGCTTGCGGGCTAGCGGCCCCTACGAGCAGTACTTC.

The chain recombines TRBV7-6 with TRBJ1-5; TRBD1 aligns across 8 bases. Trimming at V came to 5 bases and at J to 5 bases, leaving 11 bases not matched to a gene. The V gene's germline CDR1 is SGHVS and CDR2 FNYEAQ. There are 16 residues in the CDR3. The CDR3 DNA reads TGTGCCAGCAGCCCAAGGACAGGGTGGGGTGATCAGCCCCAGCATTTT. This translates into CASSPRTGWGDQPQHF.

V is TRBV10-3 and J is TRBJ2-5; no clear D. Trimming shortened V by 5 bases and J by 1 base, and 8 bases separated the two germline ends. CDR1 is ENHRY and CDR2 is SYGVKD in the germline V gene. The CDR3 runs 13 residues. The chain's CDR3 is CAISRYGQETQYF. The CDR3 DNA sequence: TGTGCCATCAGTAGGTACGGCCAAGAGACCCAGTACTTC.

This chain uses TRBV5-1 with TRBJ2-1, with D tentatively TRBD1 or TRBD2 (5 bases each). The CDR3 length is 14 residues. CDR1 and CDR2 (germline): SGHRS, YFSETQ. V shed 3 bases and J shed 9 bases, with 16 bases lying between them. CDR3 coding DNA: TGCGCCAGCAGCTCCGGGACCCCCGACGGTGAGCAGTTCTTC. Translated: CASSSGTPDGEQFF.

The chain joins TRBV2 to TRBJ1-5; D is perhaps TRBD1 (5 bases). V was shortened by 4 bases and J by 4 bases, with 8 bases between the two germline ends. The CDR3 loop spans 13 amino acids. Per the germline V gene, CDR1 is SNHLY and CDR2 is FYNNEI. Here the CDR3 reads CASSVEGNQPQHF. The CDR3 nucleotides are TGTGCCAGCAGTGTTGAGGGGAATCAGCCCCAGCATTTT.

The chain is built from TRBV11-2 and TRBJ1-6, with D possibly being TRBD1 (6 bases). The CDR3 consists of 15 residues. The ends were cut back, 0 bases at V and 7 bases at J, with 10 bases in the middle. Per the germline V gene, CDR1 is SGHAT and CDR2 is FQNNGV. CDR3 sequence reads: CASSLDQGSNSPLHF. Here the CDR3 DNA reads TGTGCCAGCAGCTTAGATCAGGGGTCAAATTCACCCCTCCACTTT. The entire variable domain, with the rest obtained from reference TRBV11-2 and TRBJ1-6, is as follows: EAGVAQSPRYKIIEKRQSVAFWCNPISGHATLYWYQQILGQGPKLLIQFQNNGVVDDSQLPKDRFSAERLKGVDSTLKIQPAKLEDSAVYLCASSLDQGSNSPLHFGNGTRLTVT.

This clone was observed once. The chain combines TRBV5-1 with TRBJ1-1; unclear D gene. Germline assignment: CDR1 SGHRS and CDR2 YFSETQ. This CDR3 is 12 amino acids long. V dropped 0 bases and J dropped 4 bases, with 4 bases sitting between them. CDR3 loop: CASSLDITEAFF. The CDR3 DNA reads TGCGCCAGCAGCTTGGACATCACTGAAGCTTTCTTT.

CDR3 amino acids: CASSQGLGGNQPQHF. The CDR3 nucleotides are TGCGCCAGCAGCCAAGGTTTAGGGGGCAATCAGCCCCAGCATTTT. V is TRBV4-1 and J is TRBJ1-5; D perhaps matches TRBD1 (5 bases). V lost 1 base and J 2 bases, leaving 9 bases between the germline ends. The germline V gene encodes CDR1 MGHRA and CDR2 YSYEKL. The CDR3 extends over 15 amino acids.

This chain joins TRBV6-5 and TRBJ2-7, with TRBD2 identical over 10 bases. V was pared by 7 bases and J by 2 bases, with 5 bases of the junction left unmatched. Looked up from germline, CDR1 is MNHEY and CDR2 is SVGAGI. The CDR3 is 14 amino acids. The CDR3 region has the DNA TGTGCCAGCAAATGGACTAGCGGTCCCTACGAGCAGTACTTC. The encoded protein is CASKWTSGPYEQYF.